A single sample is the source of the 9 T cell receptor beta chains below, sequenced in a study of T-cell reconstitution after alpha-beta-depleted transplantation in children. Unique molecular identifiers were incorporated when the TCRbeta library was constructed. TCRdb re-called the PCR reads with MiXCR, one entry per CDR3 protein. The table lists approximately 490,000 distinct CDR3 sequences, roughly a tenth of them singletons. Sequencing used PBMCs, obtained before TCRalphabeta/CD19-depleted stem cell transplant. The receptors were sampled from a child younger than 10 with inherited bone marrow failure, due to receive a stem cell transplant.

This clonotype was observed a handful of times. V gene TRBV10-1 combines with J gene TRBJ2-2, with D perhaps matching TRBD1 or TRBD2 (5 bases each). Germline CDR1 is WNHNN and CDR2 is SYGVQD (reference sequence). The CDR3 is made up of 20 amino acids. Trimming stripped 4 bases from V and 0 bases from J, with 24 bases between. DNA of the CDR3: TGCGCCAGCAGTGCTTTTAGAGGGGTAAAGCTACAAGCGAACACCGGGGAGCTGTTTTTT. It yields the protein CASSAFRGVKLQANTGELFF.

To note about this clonotype: This may stem from a read error, because a much larger clone lies one nucleotide away. The chain uses TRBV7-9 and TRBJ2-1; D is uncertain. Germline CDR1 reads SEHNR; CDR2 reads FQNEAQ (reference sequence). This CDR3 has 14 amino acids. The CDR3 sequence: CASSLWSGYNEQSF. The CDR3 region has the DNA TGTGCCAGCAGCTTATGGTCCGGCTACAATGAGCAGTCCTTC.

This clonotype was found many times. V gene TRBV27 combines with J gene TRBJ1-2; 7 nucleotides agree with TRBD1. CDR1 and CDR2 from the germline V gene are MNHEY and SMNVEV (reference sequence). V was pared by 2 bases and J by 5 bases, with 5 bases of the junction left unmatched. The CDR3 extends over 14 amino acids. CDR3 in amino acids: CASSLGGQPYGYTF. CDR3 DNA: TGTGCCAGCAGTTTAGGGGGACAGCCGTATGGCTACACCTTC.

This clonotype showed up many times. The rearrangement uses TRBV7-9 and TRBJ2-7, with D unresolved. The germline CDR1 and CDR2 sequences are SEHNR and FQNEAQ (reference sequence). V lost 1 base and J 0 bases, leaving 10 bases between the germline ends. The CDR3 is made up of 15 amino acids. The DNA of the CDR3 is TGTGCCAGCAGCTTAGACAACTGGGGCTCCTACGAGCAGTACTTC. Protein sequence: CASSLDNWGSYEQYF.

This clonotype came up a few times. The rearrangement joins TRBV5-6 to TRBJ2-7; the D gene could be TRBD1 or TRBD2 (5 bases each). Germline V gives CDR1 SGHDT, CDR2 YYEEEE. CDR3 size: 15 residues. V was pared by 2 bases and J by 1 base, with 13 bases between. Here the CDR3 DNA reads TGTGCCAGCAGCTTTTGGGGGAGTGCTTCCTACGAGCAGTACTTC. This translates into CASSFWGSASYEQYF.

With respect to this clonotype: This clone may be a read error of a much larger clone one base away. J is TRBJ2-7 and V is TRBV7-7; TRBD1 matches at 7 bases. The CDR3 runs 14 residues. Germline lookup yields CDR1 SSHAT and CDR2 FNYEAQ (reference sequence). Unmatched junction bases numbered 10, after V lost 5 bases and J lost 6 bases. CDR3 DNA: TGTGCCAGCAGCCCCGGGACAGCGTTTACCGAGCAGTACTTC. This sequence encodes CASSPGTAFTEQYF. The full variable domain, its missing parts supplied by reference TRBV7-7 and TRBJ2-7, is GAGVSQSPRYKVTKRGQDVTLRCDPISSHATLYWYQQALGQGPEFLTYFNYEAQPDKSGLPSDRFSAERPEGSISTLTIQRTEQRDSAMYRCASSPGTAFTEQYFGPGTRLTVT.

This clonotype was counted a few times. The chain joins TRBV18 to TRBJ2-2; no clear D gene. Germline CDR1 reads KGHSH; CDR2 reads LQKENI. This CDR3 is 16 amino acids long. The V end was cut by 0 bases, the J end by 0 bases, with 8 bases between. CDR3 in amino acids: CASSPPGYANTGELFF. The CDR3 region has the DNA TGTGCCAGCTCACCACCGGGCTACGCGAACACCGGGGAGCTGTTTTTT.

This clonotype was seen at least ten times. The chain couples TRBV20-1 to TRBJ2-7, with unresolved D. Germline CDR1 reads DFQATT; CDR2 reads SNEGSKA (reference sequence). The CDR3 runs to 11 residues. V was cut by 0 bases and J by 2 bases, with 2 bases left in between. CDR3 nucleotides: TGCAGTGCTAGAGAGACCTACGAGCAGTACTTC. Protein product: CSARETYEQYF.

This clonotype was detected ten times or more. This CDR3 is CVVKLNTEAFF. CDR3 DNA: TGTGTCGTGAAACTTAACACTGAAGCTTTCTTT. The chain joins TRBV19 to TRBJ1-1; no clear D gene. Per germline, CDR1 LNHDA and CDR2 SQIVND (reference sequence). The CDR3 contains 11 residues.